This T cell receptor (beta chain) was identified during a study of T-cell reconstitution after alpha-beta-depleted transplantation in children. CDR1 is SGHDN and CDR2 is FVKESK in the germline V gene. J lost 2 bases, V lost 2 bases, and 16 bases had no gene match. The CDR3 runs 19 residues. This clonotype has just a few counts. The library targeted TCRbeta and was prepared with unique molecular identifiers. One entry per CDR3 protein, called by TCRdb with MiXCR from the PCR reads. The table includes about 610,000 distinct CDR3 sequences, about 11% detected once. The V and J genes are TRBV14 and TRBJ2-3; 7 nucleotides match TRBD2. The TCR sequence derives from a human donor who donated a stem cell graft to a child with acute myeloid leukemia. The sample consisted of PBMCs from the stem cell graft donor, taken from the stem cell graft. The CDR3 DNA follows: TGTGCCAGCAGCCAACTCAACCCCGGGCTAGCGGAGAACACAGATACGCAGTATTTT. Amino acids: CASSQLNPGLAENTDTQYF. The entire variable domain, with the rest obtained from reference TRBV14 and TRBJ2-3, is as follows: EAGVTQFPSHSVIEKGQTVTLRCDPISGHDNLYWYRRVMGKEIKFLLHFVKESKQDESGMPNNRFLAERTGGTYSTLKVQPAELEDSGVYFCASSQLNPGLAENTDTQYFGPGTRLTVL.